The 22 T cell receptor beta chains presented below share a single source sample, sequenced in a study of shared clonotypes between healthy human individuals. Some clones are missing from TCRdb's copy, which holds only in-frame ones; the method was immunoSEQ multiplex PCR. The table has roughly 110,000 clones, around 66% seen once; the top ten hold around 25%. Material: memory CD8+ T cells sorted from blood. Subset: CD45RO+ cells pooled with CCR7-negative TemRA cells. The receptors originated from a woman aged 25-40 years in good health.

The chain couples TRBV10-2 to TRBJ1-1, with no clear D. There are 13 residues in the CDR3. CDR1 is WSHSY, CDR2 SAAADI, per germline. Trimming cost V 8 bases and J 3 bases, with 13 bases left between them. The DNA for the CDR3 is TGCGCCAGCTCCAGAGGGAGGGACACTGAAGCTTTCTTT. Its translation is CASSRGRDTEAFF.

The sample holds a few counts of this clone. This sample includes further DNA sequences coding for the same CDR3. The chain employs TRBV9 and TRBJ2-7, with TRBD1 matching 11 bases. CDR1 and CDR2 (germline): SGDLS, YYNGEE. The CDR3 totals 14 residues. V dropped 3 bases and J dropped 4; count of bases not matched to a gene: 3. Here the CDR3 DNA reads TGTGCCAGCAGCGCCGGGACAGGGGGATACGAGCAGTACTTC. Translating it yields CASSAGTGGYEQYF.

CDR3 in amino acids: CSVRAATNEKLFF. The CDR3 nucleotides read TGCAGCGTCCGGGCTGCAACTAATGAAAAACTGTTTTTT. This sequence joins TRBV29-1 and TRBJ1-4; D is unresolved. V lost 6 bases to trimming and J lost 0 bases, with 8 bases between them. The CDR3 extends over 13 amino acids. CDR1 and CDR2 from the germline V gene are SQVTM and ANQGSEA.

The chain links TRBV25-1 to TRBJ2-2; 8 bases map to TRBD2. V lost 3 bases to trimming and J lost 6 bases; unmatched junction nucleotides: 3. The V gene's germline CDR1 is MGHDK and CDR2 SYGVNS. The CDR3 sequence is 14 residues long. CDR3 region: CASSDTGGPGELFF. In nucleotides, the CDR3 is TGTGCCAGCAGTGATACGGGAGGGCCCGGGGAGCTGTTTTTT. Together with reference TRBV25-1 and TRBJ2-2, the CDR3 gives the full variable domain: EADIYQTPRYLVIGTGKKITLECSQTMGHDKMYWYQQDPGMELHLIHYSYGVNSTEKGDLSSESTVSRIRTEHFPLTLESARPSHTSQYLCASSDTGGPGELFFGEGSRLTVL.

The chain employs TRBV4-2 and TRBJ1-3, with 8 positions matching TRBD1. This CDR3 spans 15 amino acids. Germline CDR1 reads LGHNA; CDR2 reads YNFKEQ. V was pared by 2 bases and J by 4 bases, with 4 bases of the junction left unmatched. The DNA for the CDR3 is TGTGCCAGCAGCCAACCGGGACAGGCCGGAAACACCATATATTTT. Translated, it gives CASSQPGQAGNTIYF.

The V call is TRBV4-1, the J call TRBJ2-3, with TRBD2 matching over 10 bases. In germline, CDR1 is MGHRA, CDR2 YSYEKL. CDR3 length: 16 residues. Trimming removed 1 base from V and 3 bases from J; junction bases left unmatched: 4. CDR3 nucleotide sequence: TGCGCCAGCAGCCAAGTAGGACTAGCGGAGACAGATACGCAGTATTTT. It is translated as CASSQVGLAETDTQYF.

The V gene is TRBV28, the J gene TRBJ2-1; 7 bases map to TRBD2. Germline V gives CDR1 MDHEN, CDR2 SYDVKM. V lost 6 bases and J lost 7; bases outside the gene matches: 9. This CDR3 comprises 14 residues. This chain's CDR3 is CASRPPGTKNEQFF. The CDR3 bases are TGTGCCAGCAGGCCACCCGGGACTAAGAATGAGCAGTTCTTC.

The chain is built from TRBV11-2 and TRBJ2-5; the D gene is possibly TRBD1 (5 bases). The ends were cut back, 1 base at V and 2 bases at J, with 14 bases in the middle. Germline V CDR1 and CDR2: SGHAT, FQNNGV. This CDR3 is built from 16 residues. CDR3 nucleotides: TGTGCCAGCAGCTTAGTATTGGGGCTAGGACAAGAGACCCAGTACTTC. It is translated as CASSLVLGLGQETQYF.

This chain connects TRBV4-1 to TRBJ1-2, with unresolved D. V was shortened by 1 base and J by 0 bases, with 12 bases between the two germline ends. The length of the CDR3 is 16 residues. The V gene's germline CDR1 is MGHRA and CDR2 YSYEKL. The DNA of the CDR3 is TGCGCCAGCAGCCAAGGTTGGCGGGAGGCTAACTATGGCTACACCTTC. This encodes CASSQGWREANYGYTF.

This clone was seen once. The CDR3 DNA is TGTGCCAGCAGCTTGGGGTCAGCCTTAAGAGGGGAGACCCAGTACTTC. Its protein product is CASSLGSALRGETQYF. The V gene is TRBV5-5, the J gene TRBJ2-5; D is possibly TRBD2 (5 bases). The V gene lost 0 bases and the J gene lost 5 bases, with 17 bases spanning the gap. Germline loops: CDR1 SGHKS, CDR2 YYEKEE (reference sequence). The CDR3 runs to 16 residues.

The chain recombines TRBV28 with TRBJ1-6, with D possibly TRBD1 on 5 matching bases. Deletions cut 1 base from V and 8 bases from J, with 9 bases between. The CDR3 contains 14 residues. Germline V gives CDR1 MDHEN, CDR2 SYDVKM. CDR3 loop: CASSLFAGYSPLHF. In DNA, the CDR3 is TGTGCCAGCAGTTTATTCGCAGGGTATTCACCCCTCCACTTT.

This clone has only one observation. The rearrangement links TRBV7-3 to TRBJ2-7, with TRBD2 matching over 10 bases. This CDR3 contains 16 residues. Germline V lookup: CDR1 SGHTA, CDR2 FQGTGA. Trimming at V came to 5 bases and at J to 6 bases, leaving 13 bases not matched to a gene. In DNA, the CDR3 is TGTGCCAGCAGCCCCACGGGTGCGGCTAGCGGGAGCGAGCAGTACTTC. Protein: CASSPTGAASGSEQYF.

This clone showed up just a few times. The rearrangement uses TRBV25-1 and TRBJ2-7, with 11 bases fitting TRBD2. The CDR3 length is 15 residues. CDR1 MGHDK and CDR2 SYGVNS come from the germline V gene. V lost 5 bases, J lost 2 bases, and 5 bases stayed unmatched. The CDR3 bases are TGTGCCAGCAGTACTAGCGGGAGTGAAGCCTACGAGCAGTACTTC. Translation: CASSTSGSEAYEQYF.

The J gene is TRBJ2-7, the V gene TRBV29-1; no clear D. The germline V gene has CDR1 SQVTM and CDR2 ANQGSEA. V lost 8 bases, J lost 3 bases, and 14 bases lay in between. The CDR3 covers 12 residues. CDR3 bases: TGCAGCTCCTTGTGTAACTTCTACGAGCAGTACTTC. Protein product: CSSLCNFYEQYF.

With regard to this clone: At the DNA level, this CDR3 is encoded by other sequences in the same sample as well. The chain is built from TRBV7-9 and TRBJ1-5, with D unresolved. The CDR3 contains 14 residues. V lost 6 bases and J 3 bases, leaving 12 bases between the germline ends. Germline V lookup: CDR1 SEHNR, CDR2 FQNEAQ (reference sequence). The CDR3 is CASSLDGFNQPQHF. CDR3 sequence (DNA): TGTGCCAGCAGTTTGGACGGCTTCAATCAGCCCCAGCATTTT.

V is TRBV9 and J is TRBJ1-4; a weak D match, TRBD1 (6 bases). This CDR3 comprises 14 residues. V lost 0 bases and J lost 7, with 10 bases in between. Germline CDR1 is SGDLS and CDR2 is YYNGEE. The CDR3 reads CASSVAGAGEKLFF. The CDR3 DNA sequence: TGTGCCAGCAGCGTAGCGGGGGCTGGTGAAAAACTGTTTTTT.

CDR3 DNA: TGTGCCAGCAGAACCGGGACAGGTGACCAAGAGACCCAGTACTTC. This translates into CASRTGTGDQETQYF. The chain is built from TRBV11-1 and TRBJ2-5, with 8 bases fitting TRBD1. CDR3 length: 15 amino acids. J gave up 0 bases and V 6 bases, and 6 bases lay outside the gene matches. CDR1 is SGHAT and CDR2 is FQDESV in the germline V gene (reference sequence).

The V and J genes are TRBV5-1 and TRBJ2-7; D is uncertain. The CDR3 is 11 residues long. In germline, CDR1 is SGHRS, CDR2 YFSETQ. V lost 0 bases, J lost 4 bases, and 2 bases lay in between. DNA of the CDR3: TGCGCCAGCAGCTTGGAGTACGAGCAGTACTTC. This encodes CASSLEYEQYF.

V usage is TRBV28 and J usage is TRBJ2-7; the match to TRBD1 covers 7 bases. The trim removed 3 bases at V and 5 bases at J, leaving 7 bases unmatched. The germline V gene has CDR1 MDHEN and CDR2 SYDVKM. CDR3 length: 14 amino acids. The CDR3 region has the DNA TGTGCCAGCAGTTTCGGCAGGGGGTCCCACGAGCAGTACTTC. Translated, it gives CASSFGRGSHEQYF.

This clone was detected only a few times. The chain links TRBV5-1 to TRBJ1-2; D is perhaps TRBD1 (5 bases). CDR1 is SGHRS and CDR2 is YFSETQ in the germline V gene. V dropped 0 bases and J dropped 6 bases, with 6 bases sitting between them. This CDR3 has 12 residues. The CDR3 is CASSLGRDGYTF. Here the CDR3 DNA reads TGCGCCAGCAGCTTGGGCAGGGATGGCTACACCTTC.

V usage is TRBV9 and J usage is TRBJ2-7; the D is unclear. Per the germline V gene, CDR1 is SGDLS and CDR2 is YYNGEE. CDR3 length: 14 amino acids. Trimming took 2 bases from V and 0 from J, leaving 9 bases between them. Written as DNA, the CDR3 is TGTGCCAGCAGCGTCGACACAGACTCCTACGAGCAGTACTTC. It encodes CASSVDTDSYEQYF.

V and J are TRBV10-3 and TRBJ2-7; 10 nucleotides align to TRBD1. The V gene's germline CDR1 is ENHRY and CDR2 SYGVKD. Germline trimming cut 6 bases from V and 2 bases from J; bases unmatched to any gene: 1. The length of the CDR3 is 13 residues. CDR3 nucleotide sequence: TGTGCCATCAGGGACAGGGGGGCCTACGAGCAGTACTTC. This sequence encodes CAIRDRGAYEQYF.